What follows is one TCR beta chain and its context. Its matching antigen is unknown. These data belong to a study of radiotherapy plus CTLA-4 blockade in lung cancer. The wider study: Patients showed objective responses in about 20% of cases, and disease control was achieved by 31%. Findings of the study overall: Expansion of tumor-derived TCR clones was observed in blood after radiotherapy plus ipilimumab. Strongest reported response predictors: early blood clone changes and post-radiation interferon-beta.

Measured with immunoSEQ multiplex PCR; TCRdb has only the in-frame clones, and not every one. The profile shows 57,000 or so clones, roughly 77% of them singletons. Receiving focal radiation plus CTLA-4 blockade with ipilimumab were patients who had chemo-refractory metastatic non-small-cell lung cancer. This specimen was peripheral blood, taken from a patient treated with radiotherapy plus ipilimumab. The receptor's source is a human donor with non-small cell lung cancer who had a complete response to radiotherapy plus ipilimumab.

In DNA form, the CDR3 reads TGCGCCAGCACCCGGGACTATCGCAAAAACATTCAGTACTTC. It yields the protein CASTRDYRKNIQYF. V usage is TRBV5-1 and J usage is TRBJ2-4, with TRBD2 matching over 7 bases. The J segment lost 3 bases and the V segment lost 6 bases, leaving 6 bases of the junction unmatched. The CDR3 covers 14 residues. Germline V lookup: CDR1 SGHRS, CDR2 YFSETQ.